What follows is one TCR beta chain and its context. What it binds is not known. The data belong to a study of OX40 agonist ivuxolimab in advanced cancers. For the study at large: The mean age was around 56 years, ranging from 23 to 79, with 82.7% of participants male. Findings and caveats of the study: Clonal expansion from baseline to week 6 occurred in both CD4+ and CD8+ T cells. Antigen specificity was not determined for the expanded peripheral T cells.

The trim removed 6 bases at V and 3 bases at J, leaving 14 bases unmatched. Germline CDR1 and CDR2: SNHLY and FYNNEI. The CDR3 has 17 amino acids. The table came from immunoSEQ multiplex PCR; TCRdb's copy has only in-frame clones and leaves some out. This table holds some 83,000 clones, 65% to 90% found once. This sample comprised CD4+ or CD8+ T cells sorted from blood, obtained in a trial of the OX40 agonist ivuxolimab. The receptor comes from an adult with an advanced solid tumor such as melanoma, head and neck, liver or kidney cancer. This sequence joins TRBV2 and TRBJ2-1; 7 bases map to TRBD1. The CDR3 DNA reads as TGTGCCAGCAGCGCTTCTCCGGGACAGAGCTTCTACAATGAGCAGTTCTTC. Protein: CASSASPGQSFYNEQFF. Filled out from reference TRBV2 and TRBJ2-1, the complete variable domain reads EPEVTQTPSHQVTQMGQEVILRCVPISNHLYFYWYRQILGQKVEFLVSFYNNEISEKSEIFDDQFSVERPDGSNFTLKIRSTKLEDSAMYFCASSASPGQSFYNEQFFGPGTRLTVL.